This is a list of T cell receptor beta chains from one sample in a study of T cells in Graves' hyperthyroidism and ophthalmopathy. TCRdb independently ran MiXCR on the multiplex PCR reads; one entry per CDR3 protein. Of 700,000 or so distinct CDR3 sequences listed, about 14% are singletons. The sequenced sample was blood. These TCRs come from a woman aged 45-59 years with Graves' ophthalmopathy. The CDR3 runs from the conserved cysteine through the conserved F or W. The D gene is left open where the match is weak. Not every row has a clone size; where given, it reads once, few, many or a size class.

>TRBD2|TRBJ2-1|TRBV20-1|many
CSARGGLAGYNEQFF
TGCAGTGCTAGAGGGGGACTAGCGGGTTACAATGAGCAGTTCTTC
>-|TRBJ1-5|TRBV13|many
CASSSSSEGGGNQPQHF
TGTGCCAGCAGCTCGAGTTCCGAGGGAGGAGGCAATCAGCCCCAGCATTTT
>-|TRBJ2-7|TRBV11-2|many
CASSPGLWEQYF
TGTGCCAGCAGCCCGGGCTTGTGGGAGCAGTACTTC
>-|TRBJ2-1|TRBV4-1|few
CASSQDRAVNEQFF
TGCGCCAGCAGCCAAGATCGGGCAGTCAATGAGCAGTTCTTC
>-|TRBJ2-2|TRBV4-2|few
CASSQGGGLGLFF
TGTGCCAGCAGCCAAGGAGGCGGTCTTGGGCTGTTTTTT
>-|TRBJ2-1|TRBV11-2|-
CASSFNSGTMSPEQFF
TGTGCCAGCAGCTTCAACTCCGGGACGATGAGTCCTGAGCAGTTCTTC
>TRBD1|TRBJ2-7|TRBV12-3/TRBV12-4|-
CASRRTGGGYEQYF
TGTGCCAGCAGGCGGACAGGGGGCGGCTACGAGCAGTACTTC
>-|TRBJ1-1|TRBV6-2/TRBV6-3|-
CASSYLENTEAFF
TGTGCCAGCAGTTATCTGGAGAACACTGAAGCTTTCTTT
>-|TRBJ1-4|TRBV4-1|-
CASSQVYGARREKLFF
TGCGCCAGCAGCCAAGTTTACGGGGCGAGACGAGAAAAACTGTTTTTT
>-|TRBJ1-2|TRBV19|few
CASSISTRSLSGYTF
TGTGCCAGTAGTATTTCTACCAGGTCCTTATCGGGCTACACCTTC
>-|TRBJ1-2|TRBV12-3/TRBV12-4|many
CASSLESYNYGYTF
TGTGCCAGCAGTTTAGAAAGTTATAACTATGGCTACACCTTC
>-|TRBJ2-3|TRBV7-2|many
CASSLGGATDTQYF
TGTGCCAGCAGCTTAGGGGGGGCTACAGATACGCAGTATTTT
>TRBD1|TRBJ2-7|TRBV7-9|many
CASSKDRGNTYEQYF
TGTGCCAGCAGCAAGGACAGGGGAAACACCTACGAGCAGTACTTC
>TRBD2|TRBJ2-1|TRBV11-2|many
CASSLGTREDYGTEQFF
TGTGCCAGCAGCTTAGGGACTAGAGAAGACTATGGTACTGAGCAGTTCTTC
>TRBD2|TRBJ2-5|TRBV9|few
CASSVGGTSGRGQETQYF
TGTGCCAGCAGCGTAGGAGGGACTAGCGGGAGGGGACAAGAGACCCAGTACTTC
>-|TRBJ2-5|TRBV20-1|many
CSARDLQTMYQETQYF
TGCAGTGCTAGAGATCTCCAGACAATGTACCAAGAGACCCAGTACTTC
>-|TRBJ1-1|TRBV30|many
CAWGQQNTEAFF
TGTGCCTGGGGACAGCAGAACACTGAAGCTTTCTTT
>-|TRBJ2-7|TRBV7-9|few
CASSLGRGDEQYF
TGTGCCAGCAGCTTAGGTCGAGGGGACGAGCAGTACTTC
>TRBD2|TRBJ2-5|TRBV6-1|-
CASRGLAGVGETQYF
TGTGCCAGCAGGGGACTAGCGGGAGTAGGAGAGACCCAGTACTTC
>TRBD1|TRBJ1-2|TRBV12-3/TRBV12-4|few
CASIFGQGDGYTF
TGTGCCAGCATTTTTGGACAGGGAGATGGCTACACCTTC
>TRBD1|TRBJ2-7|TRBV4-3|few
CASSQVDREGYEQYF
TGCGCCAGCAGCCAAGTCGACAGGGAAGGCTACGAGCAGTACTTC
>TRBD1|TRBJ2-7|TRBV20-1|many
CSASGQGLVRRDYEQYF
TGCAGTGCTAGCGGACAGGGGCTTGTCCGTCGGGACTACGAGCAGTACTTC
>TRBD2|TRBJ2-3|TRBV15|many
CATSRVIRAGVEDTQYF
TGTGCCACCAGCAGGGTCATTCGAGCGGGAGTTGAGGATACGCAGTATTTT
>-|TRBJ1-1|TRBV19|many
CASSIRTVMNTEAFF
TGTGCCAGTAGTATCCGGACAGTTATGAACACTGAAGCTTTCTTT
>TRBD2|TRBJ2-3|TRBV5-4|-
CASSLTSEAQYF
TGTGCCAGCAGCTTAACTAGCGAGGCGCAGTATTTT
>-|TRBJ2-3|TRBV27|-
CASRDTQYF
TGTGCCAGCAGAGATACGCAGTATTTT
>TRBD2|TRBJ2-1|TRBV7-3|many
CASSLTGTSGYNEQFF
TGTGCCAGCAGCTTAACCGGGACTAGCGGCTACAATGAGCAGTTCTTC
>TRBD1|TRBJ2-7|TRBV20-1|many
CSARETGFTYEQYF
TGCAGTGCTAGAGAGACAGGGTTTACCTACGAGCAGTACTTC
>TRBD2|TRBJ2-1|TRBV7-9|-
CASRHGLAGPPGNEQFF
TGTGCCAGCAGGCACGGACTAGCGGGACCGCCCGGCAATGAGCAGTTCTTC
>-|TRBJ1-3|TRBV3-1|many
CASSRGAGNTIYF
TGTGCCAGCAGCCGAGGGGCTGGAAACACCATATATTTT
>-|TRBJ2-1|TRBV10-3|many
CAINRDTSYNEQFF
TGTGCCATAAACCGGGACACCTCCTACAATGAGCAGTTCTTC
>TRBD1|TRBJ2-2|TRBV9|-
CASSDDRGANTGELFF
TGTGCCAGCAGCGACGACAGGGGGGCGAACACCGGGGAGCTGTTTTTT
>-|TRBJ2-7|TRBV7-9|many
CASSFGGGISLSSYEQYF
TGTGCCAGCAGCTTCGGAGGGGGAATTAGCTTAAGCTCCTACGAGCAGTACTTC
>TRBD2|TRBJ2-1|TRBV20-1|many
CSARDPVAGGNYNEQFF
TGCAGTGCTAGAGATCCGGTAGCGGGAGGGAACTACAATGAGCAGTTCTTC
>-|TRBJ2-1|TRBV4-2|-
CASSQVSGGLYNEQFF
TGTGCCAGCAGCCAAGTGTCCGGGGGACTGTACAATGAGCAGTTCTTC
>-|TRBJ1-5|TRBV20-1|many
CSGVEGNQPQHF
TGCAGTGGGGTCGAAGGCAATCAGCCCCAGCATTTT
>TRBD2|TRBJ2-1|TRBV7-9|many
CASSFASGLFYNEQFF
TGTGCCAGCAGCTTTGCTAGCGGCCTCTTCTACAATGAGCAGTTCTTC
>TRBD2|TRBJ2-1|TRBV28|many
CASSLRAGGWYNEQFF
TGTGCCAGCAGTTTAAGGGCGGGAGGGTGGTACAATGAGCAGTTCTTC
>-|TRBJ1-1|TRBV27|many
CASYKLGSPEAFF
TGTGCCAGCTATAAACTCGGTAGCCCTGAAGCTTTCTTT
>TRBD1|TRBJ2-2|TRBV7-9|many
CASRTGTGMAGELFF
TGTGCCAGCAGGACCGGGACAGGGATGGCCGGGGAGCTGTTTTTT
>-|TRBJ2-7|TRBV28|many
CASTAEVYEQYF
TGTGCCAGCACGGCAGAAGTGTACGAGCAGTACTTC
>TRBD2|TRBJ2-5|TRBV7-8|many
CASSPGLAGIVGETQYF
TGTGCCAGCAGTCCGGGACTAGCGGGAATAGTAGGAGAGACCCAGTACTTC
>TRBD2|TRBJ2-1|TRBV7-2|many
CASSGLAGVLNEQFF
TGTGCCAGCAGCGGACTAGCGGGAGTCCTCAATGAGCAGTTCTTC
>TRBD1|TRBJ1-1|TRBV19|-
CASSIRGQLNTEAFF
TGTGCCAGTAGTATCAGGGGACAGCTGAACACTGAAGCTTTCTTT
>TRBD2|TRBJ2-1|TRBV20-1|many
CSAKPGLAGVNEQFF
TGCAGTGCTAAGCCCGGACTAGCGGGAGTGAATGAGCAGTTCTTC
>TRBD2|TRBJ2-7|TRBV20-1|few
CSARVGLAGVPRSYEQYF
TGCAGTGCTAGAGTGGGGCTAGCGGGAGTACCGCGCTCCTACGAGCAGTACTTC
>TRBD2|TRBJ2-7|TRBV6-1|many
CASSERSGTRGYEQYF
TGTGCCAGCAGTGAACGGTCGGGGACTAGAGGATACGAGCAGTACTTC
>-|TRBJ2-7|TRBV19|-
CACPGESGEQYF
TGTGCCTGCCCAGGGGAATCGGGCGAGCAGTACTTC
>TRBD2|TRBJ2-2|TRBV2|many
CATLGLAGTGELFF
TGTGCCACCCTCGGACTAGCGGGAACCGGGGAGCTGTTTTTT
>TRBD2|TRBJ2-2|TRBV18|many
CASSPRQRENTGELFF
TGTGCCAGCTCACCAAGGCAGCGGGAGAACACCGGGGAGCTGTTTTTT
>TRBD1|TRBJ1-5|TRBV5-8|-
CASSLEGAFRPQHF
TGTGCCAGCAGCTTGGAGGGGGCGTTTCGGCCCCAGCATTTT
>-|TRBJ1-5|TRBV28|many
CASSLQSTAYSNQPQHF
TGTGCCAGCAGTTTACAGTCAACAGCGTATAGCAATCAGCCCCAGCATTTT
>TRBD2|TRBJ2-7|TRBV28|many
CASTRLAAPYEQYF
TGTGCCAGTACGAGACTAGCGGCGCCCTACGAGCAGTACTTC
>TRBD1|TRBJ1-1|TRBV28|many
CASSLLVAGTGGRNTEAFF
TGTGCCAGCAGTTTACTGGTCGCCGGGACAGGGGGTCGGAACACTGAAGCTTTCTTT